Shown below are 23 T cell receptor beta chains from a single sample sequenced in a study of shared clonotypes between healthy human individuals. Produced via immunoSEQ multiplex PCR; TCRdb's table is partial and in-frame only. The repertoire holds about half a million clones, with around three quarters as singletons. The sequenced sample consisted of PBMCs. These receptors originate from a woman between 40 and 55 years old in good health. Some clones in this sample may be carry-over from other donors' samples.

The V gene is TRBV6-1, the J gene TRBJ2-3, with D possibly being TRBD2 (6 bases). V lost 6 bases to trimming and J lost 8 bases, with 18 bases between them. The germline gives CDR1 MNHNS, CDR2 SASEGT. This CDR3 region has 14 residues. The DNA for the CDR3 is TGTGCCAGCAGCGAGAGCGGAGTGCGGGGTACGCAGTATTTT. It translates to CASSESGVRGTQYF.

The chain employs TRBV27 and TRBJ2-7; perhaps TRBD2 as D (7 bases). Trimming took 2 bases from V and 7 from J, leaving 12 bases between them. Germline lookup yields CDR1 MNHEY and CDR2 SMNVEV (reference sequence). The CDR3 extends over 13 amino acids. The CDR3 sequence: CASSLRGAREQYF. CDR3 coding DNA: TGTGCCAGCAGTTTACGGGGGGCGCGGGAGCAGTACTTC.

The rearrangement uses TRBV11-2 and TRBJ2-7; 11 bases agree with TRBD2. Germline V lookup: CDR1 SGHAT, CDR2 FQNNGV. The ends lost 5 bases at V and 3 bases at J; junction bases unmatched: 9. The CDR3 runs 16 residues. The CDR3 loop is CASSVILAGVGYEQYF. The CDR3 coding sequence is TGTGCCAGCAGCGTGATACTAGCGGGAGTAGGCTACGAGCAGTACTTC.

The V and J genes are TRBV18 and TRBJ2-1; 7 bases are a match to TRBD1. In germline, CDR1 is KGHSH, CDR2 LQKENI. CDR3 length: 15 amino acids. Unmatched junction bases numbered 5, after V lost 3 bases and J lost 3 bases. The CDR3 is CASSPQGVLYNEQFF. DNA for the CDR3: TGTGCCAGCTCACCGCAGGGGGTCCTCTACAATGAGCAGTTCTTC.

This chain links TRBV7-2 with TRBJ2-5; TRBD2 might be the D (6 bases). The CDR3 extends over 13 amino acids. Germline V gives CDR1 SGHTA, CDR2 FQGNSA. Trimming removed 3 bases at V and 4 bases at J, with 9 bases between. CDR3 sequence: CASSFRGIETQYF. The DNA for the CDR3 is TGTGCCAGCAGCTTTCGCGGGATAGAGACCCAGTACTTC.

This chain joins TRBV7-2 and TRBJ2-3, with D perhaps matching TRBD1 (5 bases). Trimming pared 4 bases from V and 2 bases from J, leaving 16 bases between. The CDR3 sequence is 16 residues long. The germline CDR1 and CDR2 sequences are SGHTA and FQGNSA. The CDR3 protein is CASSSLLGRYTDTQYF. The DNA of the CDR3 is TGTGCCAGCAGCTCCCTTTTGGGGCGGTACACAGATACGCAGTATTTT.

A note on this clone: This CDR3 is also generated by other DNA sequences in the sample. CDR3: CASSLNRGLGETQYF. CDR3 DNA: TGTGCCAGCAGCTTGAACAGGGGTTTAGGTGAGACCCAGTACTTC. The V gene is TRBV7-8, the J gene TRBJ2-5; 7 bases agree with TRBD1. V trimming: 3 bases; J trimming: 5 bases; junction bases outside the gene matches: 9. The CDR3 sequence is 15 residues long. CDR1 is SGHVS and CDR2 is FQNEAQ in the germline V gene. The variable domain in full, with the rest retrieved from reference TRBV7-8 and TRBJ2-5, is GAGVSQSPRYKVAKRGQDVALRCDPISGHVSLFWYQQALGQGPEFLTYFQNEAQLDKSGLPSDRFFAERPEGSVSTLKIQRTQQEDSAVYLCASSLNRGLGETQYFGPGTRLLVL.

The chain couples TRBV4-1 to TRBJ1-1; D is perhaps TRBD1 (6 bases). V lost 2 bases and J 3 bases, leaving 19 bases between the germline ends. Germline loops: CDR1 MGHRA, CDR2 YSYEKL. The CDR3 runs to 17 residues. For the CDR3, the DNA is TGCGCCAGCAGCCAACCAGGGGCGGGGCCAGGGGACACTGAAGCTTTCTTT. It is translated as CASSQPGAGPGDTEAFF.

In regard to this clone: Germline and junction disagree at one end, which may indicate a read error. V usage is TRBV29-1 and J usage is TRBJ2-5, with D perhaps assigned TRBD1 or TRBD2 (5 bases each). From germline, CDR1 is SQVTM and CDR2 ANQGSEA. CDR3 length: 15 amino acids. CDR3 sequence reads: CPTPGPRDPPSEQYF. The CDR3 nucleotides are TGTCCCACGCCCGGTCCCCGGGACCCCCCAAGTGAGCAGTACTTC.

The CDR3 coding sequence is TGTGCCAGCAGTAAACAGGGGGAGCAGCCCCAGCATTTT. Translating it yields CASSKQGEQPQHF. This chain links TRBV27 with TRBJ1-5, with 8 bases lining up with TRBD1. The trim removed 5 bases at V and 7 bases at J, leaving 4 bases unmatched. Germline CDR1 reads MNHEY; CDR2 reads SMNVEV (reference sequence). CDR3 size: 13 residues.

The V gene is TRBV4-2, the J gene TRBJ2-3; D gene unclear. Germline-derived CDR1 and CDR2 are LGHNA and YNFKEQ. The V gene lost 1 base and the J gene lost 4 bases, with 12 bases spanning the gap. The CDR3 extends over 15 amino acids. The CDR3 DNA sequence: TGTGCCAGCAGCCAAGGCCCTTCCCTGGCAGATACGCAGTATTTT. It yields the protein CASSQGPSLADTQYF.

The chain links TRBV28 to TRBJ1-4; 7 bases fit TRBD1. Trimming took 5 bases from V and 7 from J; bases not matched to a gene: 16. From germline, CDR1 is MDHEN and CDR2 SYDVKM. The CDR3 extends over 17 amino acids. This chain's CDR3 is CASSDGTVGVWGEKLFF. The DNA for the CDR3 is TGTGCCAGCAGTGACGGGACAGTGGGGGTGTGGGGTGAAAAACTGTTTTTT.

V and J are TRBV11-2 and TRBJ1-2; possible D gene TRBD1, 6 bases. This CDR3 contains 14 residues. Deletions cut 7 bases from V and 1 base from J, with 13 bases between. The germline gives CDR1 SGHAT, CDR2 FQNNGV. CDR3 sequence (DNA): TGTGCCAGCACCTCTCACAGGGTTAACTATGGCTACACCTTC. Protein: CASTSHRVNYGYTF.

The chain employs TRBV6-1 and TRBJ2-7; D tentatively reads TRBD1 or TRBD2 (7 bases each). Looked up from germline, CDR1 is MNHNS and CDR2 is SASEGT. The length of the CDR3 is 12 residues. V was cut by 7 bases and J by 5 bases, with 12 bases left in between. The CDR3 DNA reads as TGTGCCAGCAACAGGGGAGGGAACGAGCAGTACTTC. Residues: CASNRGGNEQYF.

Turning to this clone: A read error may produce the germline difference seen at one junction end. This chain uses TRBV19 with TRBJ2-7; D ambiguous. Germline V gene lookup returns CDR1 LNHDA and CDR2 SQIVND (reference sequence). The CDR3 spans 13 residues. CDR3 residues: CASSTLGNYEQCF. DNA of the CDR3: TGTGCCAGTAGTACCCTTGGGAACTACGAGCAGTGCTTC.

This chain connects TRBV30 to TRBJ2-5; D is unresolved. Trimming left V 1 base short and J 5 bases short, with 8 bases between. The CDR3 is made up of 12 amino acids. The V gene's germline CDR1 is GTSNPN and CDR2 SVGIG (reference sequence). CDR3 coding DNA: TGTGCCTGGAGTGGGGTCCGGGAGACCCAGTACTTC. It encodes CAWSGVRETQYF.

This rearrangement joins TRBV10-3 to TRBJ2-3; D ambiguous. Per the germline V gene, CDR1 is ENHRY and CDR2 is SYGVKD. Between the trimmed V and J ends, which lost 2 bases and 4 bases, there was a span of 10 bases. CDR3 length: 14 residues. CDR3 region: CAISEDSESDTQYF. CDR3 coding DNA: TGTGCCATCAGTGAGGATTCGGAGTCAGATACGCAGTATTTT.

The chain is built from TRBV6-1 and TRBJ1-1, with D tentatively TRBD1 (6 bases). Trimming took 6 bases from V and 5 from J, leaving 16 bases between them. Germline values: CDR1 MNHNS, CDR2 SASEGT. This CDR3 contains 14 residues. The CDR3 nucleotides are TGTGCCAGCAGCCTGGCAGGGGATCGTACTGAAGCTTTCTTT. It translates to CASSLAGDRTEAFF.

The chain carries TRBV7-8 and TRBJ2-5, with TRBD2 identical over 10 bases. V lost 7 bases and J lost 1; bases outside the gene matches: 3. Germline V lookup: CDR1 SGHVS, CDR2 FQNEAQ. This CDR3 is built from 14 residues. DNA of the CDR3: TGTGCCAGCAAAAGCGGGAGGGCCCAAGAGACCCAGTACTTC. It is translated as CASKSGRAQETQYF.

The table lists this clone with a count of one. This chain links TRBV21-1 with TRBJ2-7; the D call in the table, TRBD2, was not verified against the DNA. TRBV21-1 has pseudogene status. CDR3 length: 17 residues. CDR3 in amino acids: CASSKSYGAGGSYEQYF. CDR3 nucleotides: TGTGCCAGCAGCAAATCTTACGGAGCGGGAGGCTCCTACGAGCAGTACTTC.

The J gene is TRBJ1-1, the V gene TRBV18; 9 nucleotides align to TRBD1. V was clipped by 1 base and J by 4 bases; unmatched bases: 1. This CDR3 contains 14 residues. Germline V CDR1 and CDR2: KGHSH, LQKENI. CDR3 sequence: CASSPRTGATEAFF. CDR3 sequence (DNA): TGTGCCAGCTCACCACGGACAGGGGCCACTGAAGCTTTCTTT.

The V gene is TRBV25-1, the J gene TRBJ2-7; perhaps TRBD2 as D (5 bases). Germline lookup yields CDR1 MGHDK and CDR2 SYGVNS. CDR3 length: 14 residues. Trimming pared 0 bases from V and 2 bases from J, leaving 8 bases between. The CDR3 spells CASSEYGETYEQYF. CDR3 in DNA: TGTGCCAGCAGTGAATACGGGGAAACCTACGAGCAGTACTTC.

This chain uses TRBV27 with TRBJ1-2, with D unclear. Deletions cut 5 bases from V and 5 bases from J, with 12 bases between. The germline CDR1 and CDR2 sequences are MNHEY and SMNVEV (reference sequence). This CDR3 is 13 amino acids long. The CDR3 sequence: CASSQAQWYGYTF. Written as DNA, the CDR3 is TGTGCCAGCAGTCAGGCTCAGTGGTATGGCTACACCTTC.